Below are 2 T cell receptor beta chains sequenced from a single sample in a study of cytomegalovirus exposure and HLA in healthy donors. The PCR employed 60 Vbeta primers together with 13 Jbeta primers. Data came from immunoSEQ multiplex PCR; TCRdb stores just in-frame clones and leaves some out. The repertoire holds some 93,000 clones, with approximately 64% as singletons. The source material was PBMCs. The receptors stem from a boy between 5 and 17 years old in good health and CMV-seropositive.

The chain combines TRBV27 with TRBJ1-1; D ambiguous. The ends were cut back, 2 bases at V and 7 bases at J, with 17 bases in the middle. The germline gives CDR1 MNHEY, CDR2 SMNVEV (reference sequence). This CDR3 region has 15 residues. CDR3 in DNA: TGTGCCAGCAGTTTAAGCGCCAGCTATCAGAATGAAGCTTTCTTT. Translation: CASSLSASYQNEAFF.

This clone was picked up one time. V is TRBV5-1 and J is TRBJ2-7, with TRBD2 as a possible D gene (5 bases). Germline CDR1 is SGHRS and CDR2 is YFSETQ. This CDR3 comprises 16 residues. V was cut by 0 bases and J by 3 bases, with 16 bases left in between. This CDR3 reads CASSLGPGENGYEQYF. DNA of the CDR3: TGCGCCAGCAGCTTGGGTCCCGGGGAAAATGGCTACGAGCAGTACTTC.